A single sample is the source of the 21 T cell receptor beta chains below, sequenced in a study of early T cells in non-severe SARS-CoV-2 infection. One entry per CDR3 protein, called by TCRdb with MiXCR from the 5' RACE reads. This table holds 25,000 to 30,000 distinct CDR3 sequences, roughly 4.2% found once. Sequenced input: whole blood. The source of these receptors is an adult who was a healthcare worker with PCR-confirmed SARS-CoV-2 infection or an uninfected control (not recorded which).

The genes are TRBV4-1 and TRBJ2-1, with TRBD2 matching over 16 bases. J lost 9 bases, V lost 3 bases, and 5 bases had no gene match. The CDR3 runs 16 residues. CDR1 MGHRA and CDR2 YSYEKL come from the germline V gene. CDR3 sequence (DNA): TGCGCCAGCAGCCACCCCGGGACTAGCGGGAGGGGTGAGCAGTTCTTC. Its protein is CASSHPGTSGRGEQFF.

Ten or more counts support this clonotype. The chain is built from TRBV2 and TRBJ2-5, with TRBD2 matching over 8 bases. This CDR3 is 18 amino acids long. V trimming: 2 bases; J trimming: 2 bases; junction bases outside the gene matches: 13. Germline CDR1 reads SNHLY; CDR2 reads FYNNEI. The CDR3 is CASSEKGRQREFQETQYF. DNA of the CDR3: TGTGCCAGCAGTGAAAAGGGTCGACAGCGGGAGTTTCAAGAGACCCAGTACTTC. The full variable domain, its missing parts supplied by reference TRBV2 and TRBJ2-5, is EPEVTQTPSHQVTQMGQEVILRCVPISNHLYFYWYRQILGQKVEFLVSFYNNEISEKSEIFDDQFSVERPDGSNFTLKIRSTKLEDSAMYFCASSEKGRQREFQETQYFGPGTRLLVL.

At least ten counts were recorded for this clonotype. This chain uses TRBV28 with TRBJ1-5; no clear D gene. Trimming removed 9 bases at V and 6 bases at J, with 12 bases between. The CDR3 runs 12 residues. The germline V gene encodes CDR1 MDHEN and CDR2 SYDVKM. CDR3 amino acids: CASTVDGQPQHF. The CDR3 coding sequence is TGTGCCAGTACAGTGGACGGTCAGCCCCAGCATTTT. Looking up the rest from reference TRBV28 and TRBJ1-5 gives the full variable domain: DVKVTQSSRYLVKRTGEKVFLECVQDMDHENMFWYRQDPGLGLRLIYFSYDVKMKEKGDIPEGYSVSREKKERFSLILESASTNQTSMYLCASTVDGQPQHFGDGTRLSIL.

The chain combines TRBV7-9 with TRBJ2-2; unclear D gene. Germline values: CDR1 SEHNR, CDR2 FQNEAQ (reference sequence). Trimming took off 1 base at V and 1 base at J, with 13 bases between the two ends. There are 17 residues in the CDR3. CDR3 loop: CASSLEVDSLNTGELFF. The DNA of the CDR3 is TGTGCCAGCAGCTTAGAGGTGGATTCGCTGAACACCGGGGAGCTGTTTTTT.

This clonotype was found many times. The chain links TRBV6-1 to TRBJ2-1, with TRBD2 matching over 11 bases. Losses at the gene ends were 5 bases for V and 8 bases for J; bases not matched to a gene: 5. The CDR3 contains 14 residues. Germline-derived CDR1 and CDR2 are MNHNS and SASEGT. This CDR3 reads CASSHSGGGYEQFF. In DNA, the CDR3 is TGTGCCAGCAGTCATAGCGGGGGGGGTTATGAGCAGTTCTTC.

In DNA, the CDR3 is TGTGCCAGCAGTACCGGACAGGGCCGTGGAAGCTACACCTTC. It codes for CASSTGQGRGSYTF. The rearrangement links TRBV6-2 or TRBV6-3 to TRBJ1-2; 8 nucleotides agree with TRBD1. Germline values: CDR1 MNHEY, CDR2 SVGEGT. Trimming took 5 bases from V and 9 from J; bases not matched to a gene: 11. CDR3 length equals 14 residues.

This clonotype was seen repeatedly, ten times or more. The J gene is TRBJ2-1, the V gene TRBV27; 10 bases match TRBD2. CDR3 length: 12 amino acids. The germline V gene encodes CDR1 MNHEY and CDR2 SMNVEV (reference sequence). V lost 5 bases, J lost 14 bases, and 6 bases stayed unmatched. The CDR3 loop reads CASSPSSGSEFF. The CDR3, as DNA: TGTGCCAGCAGTCCATCTAGCGGGAGTGAGTTCTTC.

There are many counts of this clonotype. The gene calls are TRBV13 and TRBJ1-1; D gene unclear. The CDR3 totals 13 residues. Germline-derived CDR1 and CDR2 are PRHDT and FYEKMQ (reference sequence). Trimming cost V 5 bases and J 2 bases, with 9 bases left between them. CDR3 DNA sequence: TGTGCCAGCAGCCCCTACAGTAACACTGAAGCTTTCTTT. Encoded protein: CASSPYSNTEAFF.

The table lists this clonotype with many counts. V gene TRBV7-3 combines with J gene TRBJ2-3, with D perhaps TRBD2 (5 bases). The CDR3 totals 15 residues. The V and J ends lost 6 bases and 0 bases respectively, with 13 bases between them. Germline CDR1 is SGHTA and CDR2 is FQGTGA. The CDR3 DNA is TGTGCCAGCAGTTCCTCCGGGATTAGCACAGATACGCAGTATTTT. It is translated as CASSSSGISTDTQYF.

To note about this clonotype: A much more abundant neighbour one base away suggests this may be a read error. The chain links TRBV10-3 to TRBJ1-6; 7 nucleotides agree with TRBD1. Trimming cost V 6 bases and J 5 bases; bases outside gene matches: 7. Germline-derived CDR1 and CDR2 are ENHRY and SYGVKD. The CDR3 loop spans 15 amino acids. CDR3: CAIRSQGTHNSPLHF. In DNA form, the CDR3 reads TGTGCCATCAGATCACAGGGGACACATAATTCACCCCTCCACTTT.

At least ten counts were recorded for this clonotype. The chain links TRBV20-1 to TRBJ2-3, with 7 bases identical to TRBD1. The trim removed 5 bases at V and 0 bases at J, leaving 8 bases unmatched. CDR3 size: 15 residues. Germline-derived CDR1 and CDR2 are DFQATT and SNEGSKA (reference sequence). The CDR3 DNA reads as TGCAGTGCTTCCAGGGACAGCCCTAGCACAGATACGCAGTATTTT. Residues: CSASRDSPSTDTQYF.

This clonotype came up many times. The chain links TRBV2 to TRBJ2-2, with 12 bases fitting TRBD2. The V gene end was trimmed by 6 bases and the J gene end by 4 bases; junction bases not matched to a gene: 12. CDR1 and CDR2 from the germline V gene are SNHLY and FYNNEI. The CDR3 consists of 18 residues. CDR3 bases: TGTGCCAGCAGGGCCGTAAGACTAGCGGGAGACACCACCGGGGAGCTGTTTTTT. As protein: CASRAVRLAGDTTGELFF.

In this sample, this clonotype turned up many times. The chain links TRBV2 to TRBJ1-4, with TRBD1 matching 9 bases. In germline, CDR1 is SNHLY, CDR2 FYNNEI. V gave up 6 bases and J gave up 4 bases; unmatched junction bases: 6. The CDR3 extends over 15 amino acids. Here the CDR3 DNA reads TGTGCCAGCAGGCGCCGACAGGGGGGTAATGAAAAACTGTTTTTT. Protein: CASRRRQGGNEKLFF.

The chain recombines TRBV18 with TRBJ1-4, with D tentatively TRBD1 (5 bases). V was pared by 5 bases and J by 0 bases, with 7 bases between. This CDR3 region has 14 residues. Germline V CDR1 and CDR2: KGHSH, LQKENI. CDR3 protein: CASSKTATNEKLFF. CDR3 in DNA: TGTGCCAGCTCAAAGACAGCAACTAATGAAAAACTGTTTTTT.

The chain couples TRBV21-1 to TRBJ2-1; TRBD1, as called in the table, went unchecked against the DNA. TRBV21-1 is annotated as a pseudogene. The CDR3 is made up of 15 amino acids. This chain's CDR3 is CASSKRDSSYNEQFF. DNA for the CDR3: TGTGCCAGCAGCAAACGGGACAGCTCCTACAATGAGCAGTTCTTC.

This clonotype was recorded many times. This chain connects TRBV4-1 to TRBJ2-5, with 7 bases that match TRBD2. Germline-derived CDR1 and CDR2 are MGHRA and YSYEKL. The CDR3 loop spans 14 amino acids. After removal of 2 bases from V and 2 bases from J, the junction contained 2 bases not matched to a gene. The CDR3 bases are TGCGCCAGCAGCCAACTAGCGGTACAAGAGACCCAGTACTTC. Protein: CASSQLAVQETQYF.

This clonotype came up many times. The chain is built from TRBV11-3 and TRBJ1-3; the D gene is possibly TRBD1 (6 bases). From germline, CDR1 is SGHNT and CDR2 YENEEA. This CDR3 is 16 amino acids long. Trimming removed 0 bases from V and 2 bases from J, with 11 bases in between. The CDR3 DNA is TGTGCCAGCAGCTTAGAAGTGGGGACACCTGGAAACACCATATATTTT. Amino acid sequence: CASSLEVGTPGNTIYF. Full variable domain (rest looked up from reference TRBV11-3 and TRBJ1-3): EAGVVQSPRYKIIEKKQPVAFWCNPISGHNTLYWYLQNLGQGPELLIRYENEEAVDDSQLPKDRFSAERLKGVDSTLKIQPAELGDSAVYLCASSLEVGTPGNTIYFGEGSWLTVV.

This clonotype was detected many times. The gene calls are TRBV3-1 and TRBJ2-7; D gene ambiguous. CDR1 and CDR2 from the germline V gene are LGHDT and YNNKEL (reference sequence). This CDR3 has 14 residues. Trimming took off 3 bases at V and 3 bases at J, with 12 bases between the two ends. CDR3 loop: CASSHEGIRYEQYF. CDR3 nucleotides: TGTGCCAGCAGCCATGAAGGCATCCGCTACGAGCAGTACTTC.

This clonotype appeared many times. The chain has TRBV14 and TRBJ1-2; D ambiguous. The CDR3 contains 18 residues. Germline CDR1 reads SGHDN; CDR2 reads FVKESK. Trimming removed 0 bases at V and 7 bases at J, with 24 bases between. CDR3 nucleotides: TGTGCCAGCAGCCAAGATGTTTCTAGGTTTTTTGGGTCGAGTGGCTACACCTTC. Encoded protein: CASSQDVSRFFGSSGYTF.

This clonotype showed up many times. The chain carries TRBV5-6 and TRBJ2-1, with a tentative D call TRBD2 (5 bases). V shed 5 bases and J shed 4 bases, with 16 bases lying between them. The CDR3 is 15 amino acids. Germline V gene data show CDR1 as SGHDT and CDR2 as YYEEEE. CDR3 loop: CASRPSGLIYNEQFF. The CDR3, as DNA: TGTGCCAGCAGACCCAGCGGACTTATTTACAATGAGCAGTTCTTC.

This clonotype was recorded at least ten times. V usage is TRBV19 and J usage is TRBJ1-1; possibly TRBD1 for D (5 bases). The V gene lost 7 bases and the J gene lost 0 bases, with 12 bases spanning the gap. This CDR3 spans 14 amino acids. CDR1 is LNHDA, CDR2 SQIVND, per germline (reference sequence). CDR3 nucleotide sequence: TGTGCCAGTATCGCCCGGACATTGAACACTGAAGCTTTCTTT. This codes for CASIARTLNTEAFF.